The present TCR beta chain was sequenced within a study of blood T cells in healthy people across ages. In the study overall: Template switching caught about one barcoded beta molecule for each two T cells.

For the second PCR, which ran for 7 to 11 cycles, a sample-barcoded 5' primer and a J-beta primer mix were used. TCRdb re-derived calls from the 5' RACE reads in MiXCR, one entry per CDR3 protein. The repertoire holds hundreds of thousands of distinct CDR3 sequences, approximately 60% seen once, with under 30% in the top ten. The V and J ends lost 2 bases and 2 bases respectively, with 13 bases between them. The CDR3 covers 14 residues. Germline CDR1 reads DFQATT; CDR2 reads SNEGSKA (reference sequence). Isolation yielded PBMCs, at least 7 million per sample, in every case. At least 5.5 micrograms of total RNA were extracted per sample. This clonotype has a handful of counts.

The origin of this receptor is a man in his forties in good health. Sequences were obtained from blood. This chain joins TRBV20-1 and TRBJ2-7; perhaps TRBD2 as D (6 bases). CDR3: CSARSAGTAYEQYF. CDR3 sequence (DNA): TGCAGTGCTAGATCAGCGGGCACAGCCTACGAGCAGTACTTC.